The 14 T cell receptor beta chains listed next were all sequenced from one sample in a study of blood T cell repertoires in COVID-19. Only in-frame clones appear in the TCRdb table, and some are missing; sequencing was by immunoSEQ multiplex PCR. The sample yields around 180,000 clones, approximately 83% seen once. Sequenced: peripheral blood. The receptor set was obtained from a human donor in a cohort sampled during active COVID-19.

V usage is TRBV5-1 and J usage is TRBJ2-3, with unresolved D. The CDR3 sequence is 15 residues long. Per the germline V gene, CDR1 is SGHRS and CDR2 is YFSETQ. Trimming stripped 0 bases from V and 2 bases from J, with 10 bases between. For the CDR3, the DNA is TGCGCCAGCAGCTTGGGAGCTTCCTTCACAGATACGCAGTATTTT. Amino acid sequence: CASSLGASFTDTQYF.

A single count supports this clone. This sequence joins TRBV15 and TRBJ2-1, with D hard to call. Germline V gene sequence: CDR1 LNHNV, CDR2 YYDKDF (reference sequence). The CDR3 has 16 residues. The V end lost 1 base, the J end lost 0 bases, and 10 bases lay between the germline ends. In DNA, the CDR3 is TGTGCCACCAGCAGAGTCGAGCCGCTCTCCTACAATGAGCAGTTCTTC. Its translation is CATSRVEPLSYNEQFF.

The CDR3 sequence: CASSYGGIVYEQYF. As DNA, the CDR3 is TGTGCCAGCTCGTACGGGGGAATAGTCTACGAGCAGTACTTC. This chain joins TRBV7-2 and TRBJ2-7; D is perhaps TRBD2 (6 bases). The CDR3 spans 14 residues. Germline CDR1 SGHTA, CDR2 FQGNSA. The germline V and J ends were trimmed by 8 bases and 3 bases, with 17 bases remaining between them.

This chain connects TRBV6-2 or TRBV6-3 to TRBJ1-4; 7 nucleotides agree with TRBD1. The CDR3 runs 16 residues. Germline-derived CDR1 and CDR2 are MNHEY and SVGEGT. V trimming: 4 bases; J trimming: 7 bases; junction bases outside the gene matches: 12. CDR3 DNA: TGTGCCAGCAGTTCCCAGGACAGGTTGGGAGGTGAAAAACTGTTTTTT. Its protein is CASSSQDRLGGEKLFF.

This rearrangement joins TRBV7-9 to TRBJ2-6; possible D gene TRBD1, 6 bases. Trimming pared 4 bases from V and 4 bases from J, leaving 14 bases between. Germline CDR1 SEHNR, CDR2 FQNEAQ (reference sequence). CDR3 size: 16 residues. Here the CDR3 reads CASSSSQGPGANVLTF. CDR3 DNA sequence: TGTGCCAGCAGCTCGTCACAGGGTCCCGGGGCCAACGTCCTGACTTTC.

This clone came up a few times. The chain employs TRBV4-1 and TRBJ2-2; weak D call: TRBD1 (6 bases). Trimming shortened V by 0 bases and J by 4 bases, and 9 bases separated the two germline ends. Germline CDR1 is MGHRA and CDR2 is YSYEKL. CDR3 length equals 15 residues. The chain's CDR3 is CASSQDGGGTGELFF. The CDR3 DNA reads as TGCGCCAGCAGCCAAGATGGGGGCGGCACCGGGGAGCTGTTTTTT.

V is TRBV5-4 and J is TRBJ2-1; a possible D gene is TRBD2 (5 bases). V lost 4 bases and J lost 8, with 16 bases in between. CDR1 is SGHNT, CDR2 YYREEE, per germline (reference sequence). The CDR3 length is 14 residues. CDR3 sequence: CASSTGLALDEQFF. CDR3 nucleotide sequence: TGTGCCAGCAGCACCGGACTGGCTTTGGATGAGCAGTTCTTC.

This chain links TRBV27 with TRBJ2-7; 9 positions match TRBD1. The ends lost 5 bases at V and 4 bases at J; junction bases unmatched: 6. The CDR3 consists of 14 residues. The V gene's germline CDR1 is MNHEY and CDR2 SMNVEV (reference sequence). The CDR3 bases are TGTGCCAGCAGTCTAACAGGGGGCGCATACGAGCAGTACTTC. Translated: CASSLTGGAYEQYF.

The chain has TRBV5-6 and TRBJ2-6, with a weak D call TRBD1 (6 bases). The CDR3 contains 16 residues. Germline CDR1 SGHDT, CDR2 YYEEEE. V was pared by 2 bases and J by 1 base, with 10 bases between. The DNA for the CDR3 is TGTGCCAGCAGCTTATTCACAGGGTCTGGGGCCAACGTCCTGACTTTC. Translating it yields CASSLFTGSGANVLTF.

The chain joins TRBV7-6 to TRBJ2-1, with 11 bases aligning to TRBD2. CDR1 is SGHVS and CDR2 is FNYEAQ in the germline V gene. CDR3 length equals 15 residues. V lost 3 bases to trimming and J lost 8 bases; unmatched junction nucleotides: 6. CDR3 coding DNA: TGTGCCAGCAGCTTGACTAGCGGGGTACAGGATGAGCAGTTCTTC. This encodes CASSLTSGVQDEQFF. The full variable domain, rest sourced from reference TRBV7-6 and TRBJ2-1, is GAGVSQSPRYKVTKRGQDVALRCDPISGHVSLYWYRQALGQGPEFLTYFNYEAQQDKSGLPNDRFSAERPEGSISTLTIQRTEQRDSAMYRCASSLTSGVQDEQFFGPGTRLTVL.

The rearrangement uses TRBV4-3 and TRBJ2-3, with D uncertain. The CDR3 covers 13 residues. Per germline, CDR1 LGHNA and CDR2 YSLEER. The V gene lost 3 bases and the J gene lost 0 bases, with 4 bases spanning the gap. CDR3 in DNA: TGCGCCAGCAGCCAGTCTAGCACAGATACGCAGTATTTT. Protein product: CASSQSSTDTQYF.

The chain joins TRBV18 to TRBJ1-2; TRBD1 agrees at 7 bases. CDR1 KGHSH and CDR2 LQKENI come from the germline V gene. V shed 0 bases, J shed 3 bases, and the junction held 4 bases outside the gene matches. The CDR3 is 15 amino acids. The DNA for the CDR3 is TGTGCCAGCTCACCACCGACAGGGTTTGACTATGGCTACACCTTC. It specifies CASSPPTGFDYGYTF.

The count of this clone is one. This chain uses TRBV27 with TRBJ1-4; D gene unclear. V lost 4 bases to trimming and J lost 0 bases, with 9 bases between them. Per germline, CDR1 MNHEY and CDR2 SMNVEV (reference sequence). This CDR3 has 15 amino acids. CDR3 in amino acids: CASSYEAATNEKLFF. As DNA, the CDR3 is TGTGCCAGCAGTTACGAGGCAGCAACTAATGAAAAACTGTTTTTT. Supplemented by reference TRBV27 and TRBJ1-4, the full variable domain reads EAQVTQNPRYLITVTGKKLTVTCSQNMNHEYMSWYRQDPGLGLRQIYYSMNVEVTDKGDVPEGYKVSRKEKRNFPLILESPSPNQTSLYFCASSYEAATNEKLFFGSGTQLSVL.

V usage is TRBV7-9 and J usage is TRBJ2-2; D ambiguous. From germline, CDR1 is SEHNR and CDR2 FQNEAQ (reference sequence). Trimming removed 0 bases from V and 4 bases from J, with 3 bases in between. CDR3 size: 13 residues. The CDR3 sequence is CASSLAITGELFF. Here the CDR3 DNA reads TGTGCCAGCAGCTTAGCCATCACCGGGGAGCTGTTTTTT.